This TCR beta chain was observed in a study of PD-1 blockade in mismatch repair-deficient tumors. As for the study in general: All were previously treated, progressing patients with some twelve mismatch repair-deficient cancer types. Study-wide points: Rapid post-treatment expansion, then contraction, generally preceding radiologic response, marked tumor-resident clones.

The count of this clone is one. Its cognate antigen is unknown. The CDR3 contains 11 residues. The germline CDR1 and CDR2 sequences are LNHDA and SQIVND (reference sequence). Deletions cut 3 bases from V and 8 bases from J, with 4 bases between. The data were produced by immunoSEQ multiplex PCR, yet TCRdb's version contains in-frame clones alone and is incomplete. The sample has over 75,000 clones, about 84% seen once. Mismatch repair deficiency was confirmed in all patients, by PCR or immunohistochemistry. The TCR originated in an adult with mismatch repair-deficient cancer. The sequenced sample was peripheral blood, obtained 12 weeks after starting pembrolizumab. J is TRBJ2-2 and V is TRBV19; no reliable D call. This chain's CDR3 is CASSMPGELFF. The CDR3 region has the DNA TGTGCCAGTAGTATGCCAGGGGAGCTGTTTTTT.